These 23 T cell receptor beta chains share one sample of origin, sequenced in a study of T cells in localized non-small cell lung cancer. Clones were read by immunoSEQ multiplex PCR, and TCRdb kept only the in-frame ones, dropping some. The sample has 11,000 or so clones, approximately 31% seen once. The material sequenced was lung tumor tissue, taken before any cancer treatment. These receptors were taken from a man aged 40 to 70 with stage I lung adenocarcinoma.

This clone is labeled medium-sized (0.01 to 0.1%). The J gene is TRBJ2-3, the V gene TRBV11-3, with 11 bases that match TRBD2. Germline CDR1 is SGHNT and CDR2 is YENEEA. The CDR3 totals 15 residues. After removal of 5 bases from V and 2 bases from J, the junction contained 3 bases not matched to a gene. As DNA, the CDR3 is TGTGCCAGCAGCGGGACTAGCGGATTCACAGATACGCAGTATTTT. This codes for CASSGTSGFTDTQYF.

The chain uses TRBV11-3 and TRBJ2-3; TRBD2 aligns across 8 bases. The V gene's germline CDR1 is SGHNT and CDR2 YENEEA. This CDR3 has 17 amino acids. V trimming: 6 bases; J trimming: 4 bases; junction bases outside the gene matches: 15. As DNA, the CDR3 is TGTGCCAGCAGTTCGAGAACGGGGGGGCCTCGATCAGATACGCAGTATTTT. Translating gives CASSSRTGGPRSDTQYF.

Worth noting for this clone: One base lacks a clear read or is ambiguous, giving the residue X. The chain uses TRBV29-1 and TRBJ1-2, with D maybe TRBD1 (6 bases). The CDR3 loop spans 16 amino acids. Trimming left V 2 bases short and J 3 bases short, with 19 bases between. From germline, CDR1 is SQVTM and CDR2 ANQGSEA. Written as DNA, the CDR3 is TGCAGCGTTGAACTTTTGGAGACAGGATCRGACTATGGCTACACCTTC. Protein sequence: CSVELLETGXDYGYTF. The whole CDR3 protein is CSVELLETGSDYGYTF.

The genes are TRBV19 and TRBJ2-2; D is possibly TRBD1 (5 bases). V was cut by 7 bases and J by 2 bases, with 20 bases left in between. The CDR3 consists of 17 residues. Germline CDR1 reads LNHDA; CDR2 reads SQIVND (reference sequence). Here the CDR3 reads CASTSSPWTTNTGELFF. The CDR3 region has the DNA TGTGCCAGTACTTCCTCGCCTTGGACAACTAACACCGGGGAGCTGTTTTTT.

The chain employs TRBV29-1 and TRBJ1-1; possibly TRBD1 for D (5 bases). The CDR3 is made up of 14 amino acids. Germline CDR1 SQVTM, CDR2 ANQGSEA. V lost 4 bases to trimming and J lost 0 bases, with 12 bases between them. In nucleotides, the CDR3 is TGCAGCGTTGTGGGGCAGGGAGTGAACACTGAAGCTTTCTTT. Residues: CSVVGQGVNTEAFF.

The chain recombines TRBV11-3 with TRBJ2-6, with unresolved D. With 3 bases removed from V and 2 bases from J, the gap between germline ends came to 14 bases. Germline V gene data show CDR1 as SGHNT and CDR2 as YENEEA. The CDR3 spans 17 residues. The CDR3 coding sequence is TGTGCCAGCAGCTTGCTTAACCGCCGCACTGGGGCCAACGTCCTGACTTTC. Translating gives CASSLLNRRTGANVLTF.

The genes are TRBV30 and TRBJ1-2, with a possible D match to TRBD1 (6 bases). V lost 3 bases and J lost 8, with 22 bases in between. CDR1 is GTSNPN, CDR2 SVGIG, per germline (reference sequence). The CDR3 covers 15 residues. CDR3 loop: CAWRQGDIVSYGYTF. DNA of the CDR3: TGTGCCTGGAGACAAGGGGACATCGTATCCTACGGCTACACCTTC. The full variable domain, its missing parts supplied by reference TRBV30 and TRBJ1-2, is SQTIHQWPATLVQPVGSPLSLECTVEGTSNPNLYWYRQAAGRGLQLLFYSVGIGQISSEVPQNLSASRPQDRQFILSSKKLLLSDSGFYLCAWRQGDIVSYGYTFGSGTRLTVV.

The rearrangement joins TRBV19 to TRBJ1-5; 7 bases agree with TRBD1. The ends lost 10 bases at V and 6 bases at J; junction bases unmatched: 9. The CDR3 covers 13 residues. Looked up from germline, CDR1 is LNHDA and CDR2 is SQIVND (reference sequence). CDR3 sequence: CATGDRAAQPQHF. In nucleotides, the CDR3 is TGTGCCACCGGAGACAGGGCGGCTCAGCCCCAGCATTTT.

Ten or more counts support this clone. The chain joins TRBV9 to TRBJ2-3; TRBD1 agrees at 8 bases. This CDR3 comprises 15 residues. Germline V gene sequence: CDR1 SGDLS, CDR2 YYNGEE. V gave up 3 bases and J gave up 1 base; unmatched junction bases: 4. The CDR3 sequence: CASSATQGGTDTQYF. The DNA for the CDR3 is TGTGCCAGCAGCGCTACACAGGGGGGCACAGATACGCAGTATTTT. The full variable domain, completed using reference TRBV9 and TRBJ2-3, is DSGVTQTPKHLITATGQRVTLRCSPRSGDLSVYWYQQSLDQGLQFLIQYYNGEERAKGNILERFSAQQFPDLHSELNLSSLELGDSALYFCASSATQGGTDTQYFGPGTRLTVL.

The chain has TRBV6-8 and TRBJ1-2, with 8 bases fitting TRBD1. The germline V gene has CDR1 MNHGY and CDR2 SAAAGT. CDR3 length: 16 amino acids. Trimming cost V 2 bases and J 4 bases; bases outside gene matches: 9. The CDR3 here is CASSYAGGQGAYGYTF. As DNA, the CDR3 is TGTGCCAGCAGTTACGCGGGAGGGCAGGGGGCCTATGGCTACACCTTC.

CDR3 nucleotides: TGTGCCTGGAGTAGTATCGGAGCCGGGGGACGGACCTACAATGAGCAGTTCTTC. It codes for CAWSSIGAGGRTYNEQFF. The chain has TRBV30 and TRBJ2-1, with TRBD2 as a possible D gene (6 bases). The V and J ends lost 2 bases and 2 bases respectively, with 22 bases between them. CDR1 GTSNPN and CDR2 SVGIG come from the germline V gene (reference sequence). The CDR3 is made up of 18 amino acids. The full variable domain, in which reference TRBV30 and TRBJ2-1 provide the parts outside the CDR3, is SQTIHQWPATLVQPVGSPLSLECTVEGTSNPNLYWYRQAAGRGLQLLFYSVGIGQISSEVPQNLSASRPQDRQFILSSKKLLLSDSGFYLCAWSSIGAGGRTYNEQFFGPGTRLTVL.

This clone occurred a few times. The rearrangement links TRBV11-3 to TRBJ2-1; 10 bases map to TRBD2. Germline values: CDR1 SGHNT, CDR2 YENEEA. The CDR3 consists of 15 residues. V was clipped by 4 bases and J by 3 bases; unmatched bases: 3. CDR3 DNA sequence: TGTGCCAGCAGCTCCGGGACTAGCGACTACAATGAGCAGTTCTTC. Its translation: CASSSGTSDYNEQFF.

This clone turned up a few times. This chain joins TRBV11-3 and TRBJ1-3, with D possibly TRBD1 on 6 matching bases. The CDR3 covers 16 residues. Germline loops: CDR1 SGHNT, CDR2 YENEEA. V lost 5 bases and J 4 bases, leaving 18 bases between the germline ends. The CDR3 region is CASSGGGAGSGNTIYF. CDR3 nucleotide sequence: TGTGCCAGCAGCGGTGGGGGGGCCGGATCCGGAAACACCATATATTTT.

This sequence joins TRBV28 and TRBJ1-5; maybe TRBD1 (6 bases). Germline V gene data show CDR1 as MDHEN and CDR2 as SYDVKM. CDR3 size: 14 residues. V lost 8 bases and J lost 6, with 17 bases in between. Written as DNA, the CDR3 is TGTGCCAGCGCCAGAATGGGGGCCTCTCAGCCCCAGCATTTT. It is translated as CASARMGASQPQHF.

This clone was detected only a few times. The chain links TRBV11-3 to TRBJ2-5; tentatively, D is TRBD2 (6 bases). With 5 bases removed from V and 5 bases from J, the gap between germline ends came to 21 bases. Germline CDR1 is SGHNT and CDR2 is YENEEA. This CDR3 spans 16 amino acids. CDR3 sequence: CASSLQTRAVGETQYF. For the CDR3, the DNA is TGTGCCAGCAGCCTACAGACTAGGGCTGTAGGGGAGACCCAGTACTTC.

The sample holds a few counts of this clone. This chain links TRBV16 with TRBJ1-1; no reliable D call. The V end lost 0 bases, the J end lost 7 bases, and 9 bases lay between the germline ends. The CDR3 is made up of 13 amino acids. CDR1 and CDR2 (germline): KGHSY, FQNENV. The CDR3 sequence is CASSQSELVEAFF. CDR3 sequence (DNA): TGTGCCAGCAGCCAATCCGAACTCGTTGAAGCTTTCTTT.

The rearrangement links TRBV9 to TRBJ2-1, with TRBD1 identical over 9 bases. The V gene's germline CDR1 is SGDLS and CDR2 YYNGEE. This CDR3 comprises 15 residues. Losses at the gene ends were 7 bases for V and 4 bases for J; bases not matched to a gene: 9. The CDR3 loop is CASRGEDRGYNEQFF. In DNA, the CDR3 is TGTGCCAGCCGGGGTGAGGACAGGGGATACAATGAGCAGTTCTTC.

The rearrangement joins TRBV29-1 to TRBJ1-2; possible D gene TRBD1, 5 bases. Trimming removed 7 bases at V and 2 bases at J, with 20 bases between. This CDR3 is 15 amino acids long. Germline V gene lookup returns CDR1 SQVTM and CDR2 ANQGSEA. The CDR3 DNA follows: TGCAGCGCACCCCGGCAGGGTGATGTAAACTATGGCTACACCTTC. This codes for CSAPRQGDVNYGYTF.

The chain recombines TRBV15 with TRBJ1-4, with D tentatively TRBD1 (5 bases). Germline V CDR1 and CDR2: LNHNV, YYDKDF (reference sequence). Trimming removed 0 bases from V and 4 bases from J, with 9 bases in between. This CDR3 comprises 15 residues. The CDR3 region is CATSRDKGDNEKLFF. The CDR3 nucleotides read TGTGCCACCAGCAGAGATAAAGGGGATAATGAAAAACTGTTTTTT.

This chain connects TRBV18 to TRBJ2-7; tentatively, D is TRBD1 (7 bases). CDR3 length: 13 residues. Germline CDR1 and CDR2: KGHSH and LQKENI. V lost 6 bases and J lost 0, with 9 bases in between. The CDR3 nucleotides read TGTGCCAGCTCGCGGGACAGCTCCTACGAGCAGTACTTC. Translating gives CASSRDSSYEQYF.

The chain employs TRBV6-8 and TRBJ2-1, with 11 bases lining up with TRBD1. The ends lost 5 bases at V and 6 bases at J; junction bases unmatched: 3. The length of the CDR3 is 14 residues. Germline values: CDR1 MNHGY, CDR2 SAAAGT. Written as DNA, the CDR3 is TGTGCCAGCAGTGAGGGGACAGGGGGCAATGAGCAGTTCTTC. This translates into CASSEGTGGNEQFF.

The chain employs TRBV19 and TRBJ2-1; D possibly uses TRBD1 or TRBD2 (6 bases each). The CDR3 runs 14 residues. Germline CDR1 is LNHDA and CDR2 is SQIVND (reference sequence). The V gene lost 2 bases and the J gene lost 9 bases, with 14 bases spanning the gap. The CDR3 sequence is CASSIRGEVSEQFF. DNA for the CDR3: TGTGCCAGTAGTATAAGGGGGGAGGTAAGTGAGCAGTTCTTC.

This sequence joins TRBV1 and TRBJ2-3; TRBD2 is taken as the D call from the table, unchecked against the DNA. TRBV1 corresponds to a pseudogene. CDR3 length: 16 residues. CDR3 protein: CASSQVGVAGADTQYF. The CDR3 DNA reads TGCGCCAGCAGCCAAGTGGGGGTAGCGGGAGCAGATACGCAGTATTTT.